Below, 21 T cell receptor beta chains from the same sample are listed, as sequenced in a study of T cell clonotyping in hematopoietic cell transplantation (dated by TCRdb to the early 2020s). Libraries were prepared through the immunoSEQ multiplex PCR assay. Held by TCRdb, this immuneACCESS table contains in-frame sequences only and omits some clones. Under half of the omission traces to an unresolved V gene where checked; the cause of the rest is unknown. Recorded for this sample are approximately 12,000 clones; 72% of them occurred a single time. About 15% of the sample goes to the ten largest clones. What this sample's time point label stands for: 180 days after allo-HCT. The material was peripheral blood mononuclear cells, obtained 180 days after allogeneic stem cell transplant. The receptors were gathered from a male patient aged 60-70 years who had an allogeneic stem cell transplant from an unrelated donor, so the T cells may come from the graft donor. Some clones in this sample may be carry-over from other donors' samples.

The J gene is TRBJ1-3, the V gene TRBV5-6; D remains unclear. The CDR3 consists of 15 residues. CDR1 and CDR2 (germline): SGHDT, YYEEEE. V dropped 2 bases and J dropped 0 bases, with 9 bases sitting between them. The CDR3 bases are TGTGCCAGCAGCTTTACACCGAGCTCTGGAAACACCATATATTTT. Protein: CASSFTPSSGNTIYF.

Turning to this clone: A junction boundary mismatches the germline segment, possibly from a read error. This chain uses TRBV6-6 with TRBJ1-5, with D perhaps TRBD1 (6 bases). Looked up from germline, CDR1 is MNHNY and CDR2 is SVGAGI (reference sequence). The length of the CDR3 is 13 residues. Here the CDR3 DNA reads TGTGCCAGCAGTTCAGGGCTTGGACAGCCCCAGCCTTTT. Protein sequence: CASSSGLGQPQPF.

The chain is built from TRBV29-1 and TRBJ2-7, with 7 bases fitting TRBD1. CDR1 and CDR2 (germline): SQVTM, ANQGSEA. Losses at the gene ends were 6 bases for V and 3 bases for J; bases not matched to a gene: 8. CDR3 length: 13 amino acids. The CDR3 bases are TGCAGCGTGACCGGGACAGATCACTACGAGCAGTACTTC. It specifies CSVTGTDHYEQYF.

This rearrangement joins TRBV6-6 to TRBJ2-1, with 11 bases that match TRBD2. Per the germline V gene, CDR1 is MNHNY and CDR2 is SVGAGI (reference sequence). The CDR3 covers 15 residues. Trimming removed 3 bases from V and 7 bases from J; junction bases left unmatched: 5. This chain's CDR3 is CASSYRTSGLNEQFF. The CDR3 DNA reads as TGTGCCAGCAGTTATAGGACTAGCGGGTTAAATGAGCAGTTCTTC.

The chain couples TRBV5-6 to TRBJ1-1; possible D gene TRBD1, 5 bases. CDR1 is SGHDT and CDR2 is YYEEEE in the germline V gene. V was clipped by 4 bases and J by 2 bases, with 12 bases between them. The CDR3 contains 14 residues. This chain's CDR3 is CASSTGTVNTEAFF. The DNA for the CDR3 is TGTGCCAGCAGCACTGGGACCGTTAACACTGAAGCTTTCTTT.

The rearrangement links TRBV18 to TRBJ2-2; weak D call: TRBD2 (5 bases). The CDR3 runs 15 residues. Germline V lookup: CDR1 KGHSH, CDR2 LQKENI. V was shortened by 1 base and J by 8 bases, with 14 bases between the two germline ends. CDR3 protein: CASSPQDSSTGELFF. DNA for the CDR3: TGTGCCAGCTCACCACAGGACTCCAGTACAGGGGAGCTGTTTTTT.

The chain joins TRBV9 to TRBJ2-7; TRBD2 aligns across 7 bases. This CDR3 is 14 amino acids long. In germline, CDR1 is SGDLS, CDR2 YYNGEE. J gave up 7 bases and V 4 bases, and 11 bases lay outside the gene matches. CDR3 region: CASSQGLGFLEQYF. The CDR3 bases are TGTGCCAGCAGCCAAGGACTAGGCTTCTTGGAGCAGTACTTC.

This chain links TRBV5-8 with TRBJ1-2; the D gene is possibly TRBD1 (5 bases). From germline, CDR1 is SGHTS and CDR2 YDEGEE. V was pared by 0 bases and J by 8 bases, with 14 bases between. The CDR3 loop spans 14 amino acids. The CDR3 coding sequence is TGTGCCAGCAGCTTGGGGGGCCTGAGGGTCGGCTACACCTTC. It codes for CASSLGGLRVGYTF.

The chain employs TRBV6-5 and TRBJ2-2; 8 nucleotides align to TRBD1. Germline V gene data show CDR1 as MNHEY and CDR2 as SVGAGI. CDR3 length equals 16 residues. V lost 0 bases, J lost 7 bases, and 7 bases stayed unmatched. The chain's CDR3 is CASSYSEAGGHGELFF. CDR3 DNA sequence: TGTGCCAGCAGTTACTCCGAGGCAGGGGGCCACGGGGAGCTGTTTTTT.

The chain couples TRBV25-1 to TRBJ2-7, with 8 bases lining up with TRBD1. With V trimmed by 6 bases and J by 0 bases, 13 bases remained unmatched. CDR1 is MGHDK, CDR2 SYGVNS, per germline. CDR3 length: 17 amino acids. CDR3: CASSEATGQGGSYEQYF. As DNA, the CDR3 is TGTGCCAGCAGCGAAGCAACCGGACAGGGAGGCTCCTACGAGCAGTACTTC.

J is TRBJ1-2 and V is TRBV6-6; 9 bases agree with TRBD1. Germline values: CDR1 MNHNY, CDR2 SVGAGI (reference sequence). This CDR3 has 14 residues. J lost 8 bases, V lost 6 bases, and 10 bases had no gene match. The DNA of the CDR3 is TGTGCCAGCAGCTCAGGCGGGACAGGGACCGGCTACACCTTC. It codes for CASSSGGTGTGYTF.

V usage is TRBV5-6 and J usage is TRBJ2-7; TRBD2 aligns across 7 bases. The germline V gene has CDR1 SGHDT and CDR2 YYEEEE. CDR3 length: 15 residues. V lost 0 bases and J lost 7; bases outside the gene matches: 10. Here the CDR3 reads CASSLGSGILGEQYF. The CDR3 nucleotides read TGTGCCAGCAGCTTGGGAAGCGGGATCTTGGGAGAGCAGTACTTC.

The rearrangement uses TRBV29-1 and TRBJ2-7, with 7 positions matching TRBD2. Trimming removed 6 bases from V and 7 bases from J; junction bases left unmatched: 9. Germline-derived CDR1 and CDR2 are SQVTM and ANQGSEA. The CDR3 covers 12 residues. Here the CDR3 DNA reads TGCAGCGTGGAGAGGGACTATGGAGAGCAGTACTTC. This sequence encodes CSVERDYGEQYF.

The table lists this clone with a few counts. The chain recombines TRBV6-7 with TRBJ2-7, with 7 bases matching TRBD1. TRBV6-7 is identified as an open reading frame with a role that is uncertain. V shed 2 bases, J shed 7 bases, and the junction held 8 bases outside the gene matches. The CDR3 contains 14 residues. Here the CDR3 reads CASSYGPGTVEQYF. In DNA form, the CDR3 reads TGTGCCAGCAGTTACGGGCCAGGGACAGTTGAGCAGTACTTC.

This clone was counted between two and nine times. The chain combines TRBV29-1 with TRBJ2-3, with D perhaps TRBD2 (7 bases). This CDR3 has 14 amino acids. V lost 3 bases, J lost 4 bases, and 14 bases lay in between. Germline V gene lookup returns CDR1 SQVTM and CDR2 ANQGSEA. CDR3 loop: CSVEAGGRPDTQYF. CDR3 in DNA: TGCAGCGTTGAGGCCGGGGGGCGACCAGATACGCAGTATTTT.

V and J are TRBV6-5 and TRBJ1-5; possibly TRBD1 for D (6 bases). The V and J ends lost 6 bases and 3 bases respectively, with 12 bases between them. Germline CDR1 MNHEY, CDR2 SVGAGI. The CDR3 is made up of 14 amino acids. This CDR3 reads CASSLGQHNQPQHF. The CDR3 DNA sequence: TGTGCCAGCAGCCTAGGACAGCACAATCAGCCCCAGCATTTT.

Judged by abundance, this clone is medium-sized. The rearrangement links TRBV6-1 to TRBJ2-5, with 12 bases aligning to TRBD2. Germline CDR1 MNHNS, CDR2 SASEGT. Trimming took 4 bases from V and 4 from J; bases not matched to a gene: 7. This CDR3 contains 16 residues. The CDR3 here is CASSGPTSGRRETQYF. The DNA of the CDR3 is TGTGCCAGCAGTGGGCCGACTAGCGGGAGACGAGAGACCCAGTACTTC.

The rearrangement uses TRBV9 and TRBJ2-5, with D possibly being TRBD1 (6 bases). The germline V gene encodes CDR1 SGDLS and CDR2 YYNGEE. This CDR3 comprises 15 residues. V lost 1 base, J lost 4 bases, and 14 bases lay in between. CDR3 amino acids: CASSVSQGTRETQYF. In DNA, the CDR3 is TGTGCCAGCAGCGTATCCCAGGGGACGCGAGAGACCCAGTACTTC. Based on the CDR3 plus reference TRBV9 and TRBJ2-5, the full variable domain is DSGVTQTPKHLITATGQRVTLRCSPRSGDLSVYWYQQSLDQGLQFLIQYYNGEERAKGNILERFSAQQFPDLHSELNLSSLELGDSALYFCASSVSQGTRETQYFGPGTRLLVL.

In this sample, this clone turned up a few times. The CDR3 bases are TGTGCCAGCAGCCAAACCGGACAGGGTGCCTACGAGCAGTACTTC. Its translation is CASSQTGQGAYEQYF. The chain employs TRBV25-1 and TRBJ2-7; TRBD1 aligns across 8 bases. The V segment lost 6 bases and the J segment 2 bases; nucleotides outside the gene matches: 9. From germline, CDR1 is MGHDK and CDR2 SYGVNS. CDR3 length: 15 residues.

In nucleotides, the CDR3 is TGTGCCAGCAGCTTCGACAGGACTCAGCCCCAGCATTTT. Its translation: CASSFDRTQPQHF. The chain is built from TRBV6-1 and TRBJ1-5; TRBD1 might be the D (6 bases). In germline, CDR1 is MNHNS, CDR2 SASEGT. The germline V and J ends were trimmed by 6 bases and 6 bases, with 12 bases remaining between them. This CDR3 region has 13 residues.

The J gene is TRBJ1-1, the V gene TRBV11-2; D unresolved. The CDR3 has 14 residues. The germline V and J ends were trimmed by 0 bases and 3 bases, with 8 bases remaining between them. The germline V gene has CDR1 SGHAT and CDR2 FQNNGV. CDR3 coding DNA: TGTGCCAGCAGCTTAGAGGGCATCCACACTGAAGCTTTCTTT. Its translation: CASSLEGIHTEAFF.